One and the same sample provided the 27 T cell receptor beta chains below, sequenced in a study of cytomegalovirus exposure and HLA in healthy donors. Only in-frame clones appear in the TCRdb table, and some are missing; sequencing was by immunoSEQ multiplex PCR. The sample comprises 35,000 to 50,000 clones, 80% to 95% of which are singletons, and less than 2.5% rests with the top ten. The sequenced sample consisted of PBMCs. All receptors derive from a woman in her late teens or twenties in good health and CMV-seronegative.

The V gene is TRBV2, the J gene TRBJ2-3; 7 nucleotides align to TRBD2. Germline values: CDR1 SNHLY, CDR2 FYNNEI. The CDR3 spans 14 residues. V was clipped by 10 bases and J by 8 bases; unmatched bases: 15. In nucleotides, the CDR3 is TGTGCCACACAATTGCTAGCGGCTGCGGGTACGCAGTATTTT. Residues: CATQLLAAAGTQYF.

The chain employs TRBV14 and TRBJ2-5, with D possibly being TRBD1 (5 bases). Germline CDR1 and CDR2: SGHDN and FVKESK. The V gene lost 3 bases and the J gene lost 2 bases, with 13 bases spanning the gap. This CDR3 has 15 residues. Here the CDR3 reads CASSQPLGPQETQYF. In DNA, the CDR3 is TGTGCCAGCAGCCAGCCATTGGGGCCACAAGAGACCCAGTACTTC.

This chain joins TRBV19 and TRBJ1-2, with D uncertain. Germline values: CDR1 LNHDA, CDR2 SQIVND (reference sequence). Trimming pared 4 bases from V and 4 bases from J, leaving 7 bases between. The CDR3 spans 12 residues. Written as DNA, the CDR3 is TGTGCCAGTAGTAATCCCGGCTATGGCTACACCTTC. This encodes CASSNPGYGYTF.

The rearrangement uses TRBV9 and TRBJ1-2; D remains ambiguous. Germline V gene lookup returns CDR1 SGDLS and CDR2 YYNGEE. The V end was cut by 1 base, the J end by 3 bases, with 13 bases between. CDR3 length equals 15 residues. CDR3: CASSVTGSNDYGYTF. CDR3 DNA: TGTGCCAGCAGCGTAACGGGTTCAAACGACTATGGCTACACCTTC.

The chain links TRBV18 to TRBJ1-2; TRBD1 might be the D (5 bases). Looked up from germline, CDR1 is KGHSH and CDR2 is LQKENI. The CDR3 runs to 13 residues. V was trimmed by 2 bases and J by 3 bases, leaving 7 bases between them. The CDR3: CASSPDRDYGYTF. Written as DNA, the CDR3 is TGTGCCAGCTCACCAGACAGAGACTATGGCTACACCTTC. Full variable domain (rest looked up from reference TRBV18 and TRBJ1-2): NAGVMQNPRHLVRRRGQEARLRCSPMKGHSHVYWYRQLPEEGLKFMVYLQKENIIDESGMPKERFSAEFPKEGPSILRIQQVVRGDSAAYFCASSPDRDYGYTFGSGTRLTVV.

The CDR3 nucleotides are TGTGCCAGTAGTATTGGAGCAGGGGGGACAGATACGCAGTATTTT. As protein: CASSIGAGGTDTQYF. The chain combines TRBV19 with TRBJ2-3, with D perhaps TRBD1 (7 bases). CDR3 size: 15 residues. Germline loops: CDR1 LNHDA, CDR2 SQIVND (reference sequence). Trimming pared 3 bases from V and 3 bases from J, leaving 13 bases between.

The V gene is TRBV4-1, the J gene TRBJ1-4; D is uncertain. The ends were cut back, 6 bases at V and 0 bases at J, with 11 bases in the middle. Germline CDR1 and CDR2: MGHRA and YSYEKL. The CDR3 sequence is 15 residues long. Written as DNA, the CDR3 is TGCGCCAGCAGGGGCTCGACCCCAACTAATGAAAAACTGTTTTTT. It translates to CASRGSTPTNEKLFF.

V usage is TRBV10-3 and J usage is TRBJ2-5, with 14 bases fitting TRBD2. Unmatched junction bases numbered 6, after V lost 4 bases and J lost 5 bases. CDR1 and CDR2 from the germline V gene are ENHRY and SYGVKD. The CDR3 totals 16 residues. CDR3 in DNA: TGTGCCATCAGTGGGACTAGCGGGAGGAGAGGGGAGACCCAGTACTTC. This codes for CAISGTSGRRGETQYF.

The chain carries TRBV28 and TRBJ2-7; 10 bases line up with TRBD1. The CDR3 is 14 residues long. Germline CDR1 MDHEN, CDR2 SYDVKM. Losses at the gene ends were 3 bases for V and 12 bases for J; bases not matched to a gene: 11. CDR3 in DNA: TGTGCCAGCAGTTTGGGGACAGGGGCAGGACTCGGGTACTTC. It encodes CASSLGTGAGLGYF.

This sequence joins TRBV28 and TRBJ1-3; D is ambiguous. The CDR3 is made up of 14 amino acids. From germline, CDR1 is MDHEN and CDR2 SYDVKM. V lost 2 bases and J lost 2, with 7 bases in between. This chain's CDR3 is CASSLTPPGNTIYF. CDR3 nucleotide sequence: TGTGCCAGCAGTTTAACACCGCCTGGAAACACCATATATTTT.

The chain is built from TRBV5-6 and TRBJ2-2, with 7 bases matching TRBD2. The ends lost 4 bases at V and 2 bases at J; junction bases unmatched: 5. CDR1 is SGHDT, CDR2 YYEEEE, per germline. The CDR3 sequence is 15 residues long. CDR3 sequence: CASSGGGSNTGELFF. The DNA for the CDR3 is TGTGCCAGCAGCGGGGGGGGATCAAACACCGGGGAGCTGTTTTTT.

The chain has TRBV2 and TRBJ2-2; D is possibly TRBD1 (5 bases). This CDR3 is 12 amino acids long. V was clipped by 10 bases and J by 6 bases, with 12 bases between them. Germline V gene data show CDR1 as SNHLY and CDR2 as FYNNEI. The CDR3 sequence is CATHTGAGELFF. The DNA for the CDR3 is TGTGCCACACACACAGGCGCCGGGGAGCTGTTTTTT.

As regards this clone: One junction end does not reproduce the germline sequence, and a read error may be involved. The chain has TRBV6-5 and TRBJ2-3; 7 positions agree with TRBD1. The CDR3 contains 14 residues. Germline loops: CDR1 MNHEY, CDR2 SVGAGI. The CDR3 loop is CASSYGQGTDAQYF. As DNA, the CDR3 is TGTGCCAGCAGTTACGGTCAAGGGACAGATGCGCAGTATTTT.

This clone has a single count. This sequence joins TRBV19 and TRBJ2-5, with D tentatively TRBD2 (7 bases). This CDR3 region has 15 residues. Germline V lookup: CDR1 LNHDA, CDR2 SQIVND (reference sequence). V was trimmed by 3 bases and J by 2 bases, leaving 13 bases between them. As DNA, the CDR3 is TGTGCCAGTAGTATTGGCGGGGGCCCTCAAGAGACCCAGTACTTC. The encoded protein is CASSIGGGPQETQYF. The variable domain in full, with the rest retrieved from reference TRBV19 and TRBJ2-5, is DGGITQSPKYLFRKEGQNVTLSCEQNLNHDAMYWYRQDPGQGLRLIYYSQIVNDFQKGDIAEGYSVSREKKESFPLTVTSAQKNPTAFYLCASSIGGGPQETQYFGPGTRLLVL.

A single count supports this clone. This chain uses TRBV19 with TRBJ1-5; D is unresolved. The germline V and J ends were trimmed by 4 bases and 4 bases, with 14 bases remaining between them. The V gene's germline CDR1 is LNHDA and CDR2 SQIVND (reference sequence). The CDR3 covers 15 residues. The CDR3 DNA sequence: TGTGCCAGTAGTAGCCGGGAGGGAGTAAATCAGCCCCAGCATTTT. Translated: CASSSREGVNQPQHF.

The sample holds a few counts of this clone. J is TRBJ2-3 and V is TRBV6-1, with D possibly TRBD2 on 5 matching bases. Germline V CDR1 and CDR2: MNHNS, SASEGT. CDR3 length equals 16 residues. Trimming pared 3 bases from V and 3 bases from J, leaving 16 bases between. The CDR3 sequence: CASSEAKGAGTDTQYF. The CDR3 nucleotides are TGTGCCAGCAGTGAGGCTAAGGGCGCGGGTACAGATACGCAGTATTTT.

The chain links TRBV5-1 to TRBJ2-1, with TRBD2 identical over 9 bases. The V segment lost 0 bases and the J segment 3 bases; nucleotides outside the gene matches: 4. CDR1 and CDR2 from the germline V gene are SGHRS and YFSETQ. CDR3 length: 16 amino acids. DNA of the CDR3: TGCGCCAGCAGCTTGGTCTCTAGCGGGGTCTACAATGAGCAGTTCTTC. Translation gives CASSLVSSGVYNEQFF.

This chain uses TRBV19 with TRBJ1-2; 8 bases fit TRBD1. The trim removed 4 bases at V and 5 bases at J, leaving 9 bases unmatched. CDR3 length: 15 residues. The V gene's germline CDR1 is LNHDA and CDR2 SQIVND (reference sequence). The CDR3 nucleotides are TGTGCCAGTAGTAGGTCGGACAGGGATCGGTATGGCTACACCTTC. Protein: CASSRSDRDRYGYTF.

V gene TRBV4-2 combines with J gene TRBJ2-3; TRBD2 matches 8 bases. The CDR3 spans 15 residues. Germline-derived CDR1 and CDR2 are LGHNA and YNFKEQ. After removal of 0 bases from V and 4 bases from J, the junction contained 3 bases not matched to a gene. CDR3 nucleotides: TGTGCCAGCAGCCAAGATCCGGGGGGGCCAGATACGCAGTATTTT. This translates into CASSQDPGGPDTQYF.

The rearrangement links TRBV6-1 to TRBJ1-6; 7 bases are a match to TRBD1. This CDR3 has 13 residues. V shed 3 bases, J shed 9 bases, and the junction held 2 bases outside the gene matches. Germline V lookup: CDR1 MNHNS, CDR2 SASEGT. For the CDR3, the DNA is TGTGCCAGCAGTGACCGGGACAGTTCACCCCTCCACTTT. It encodes CASSDRDSSPLHF.

This chain links TRBV5-1 with TRBJ2-7; tentatively, D is TRBD2 (5 bases). This CDR3 is built from 16 residues. Trimming removed 4 bases at V and 2 bases at J, with 19 bases between. Germline assignment: CDR1 SGHRS and CDR2 YFSETQ. The CDR3 loop is CASSRGEGLATYEQYF. In DNA, the CDR3 is TGCGCCAGCAGCCGCGGTGAGGGATTGGCGACCTACGAGCAGTACTTC.

This chain links TRBV27 with TRBJ1-2, with D maybe TRBD1 (5 bases). Germline CDR1 MNHEY, CDR2 SMNVEV (reference sequence). This CDR3 is built from 15 residues. V was pared by 2 bases and J by 8 bases, with 18 bases between. CDR3 amino acids: CASSLDRINLGGYTF. The CDR3 DNA is TGTGCCAGCAGTTTAGACAGAATTAACCTGGGGGGCTACACCTTC.

V gene TRBV5-1 combines with J gene TRBJ1-6, with 8 bases identical to TRBD1. The V and J ends lost 5 bases and 7 bases, in that order; junction bases with no gene match: 8. The CDR3 has 15 residues. Germline-derived CDR1 and CDR2 are SGHRS and YFSETQ. The CDR3 DNA reads TGCGCCAGCAGACAGGGGGAGAGCGGGAATTCACCCCTCCACTTT. It specifies CASRQGESGNSPLHF.

The V gene is TRBV28, the J gene TRBJ2-7; D is unresolved. This CDR3 is built from 15 residues. Germline CDR1 and CDR2: MDHEN and SYDVKM. V shed 2 bases and J shed 2 bases, with 13 bases lying between them. CDR3 region: CASSLTRRGAYEQYF. CDR3 DNA: TGTGCCAGCAGTTTAACCCGACGAGGCGCCTACGAGCAGTACTTC.

The gene calls are TRBV11-2 and TRBJ1-4; 9 bases are shared with TRBD1. The CDR3 consists of 15 residues. Germline V gives CDR1 SGHAT, CDR2 FQNNGV. The V gene end was trimmed by 4 bases and the J gene end by 3 bases; junction bases not matched to a gene: 3. CDR3 in amino acids: CASSSYRGPNEKLFF. CDR3 sequence (DNA): TGTGCCAGCAGCTCCTACAGGGGGCCTAATGAAAAACTGTTTTTT.

V gene TRBV28 combines with J gene TRBJ1-1; D is unresolved. Germline values: CDR1 MDHEN, CDR2 SYDVKM. This CDR3 is 14 amino acids long. The V end lost 2 bases, the J end lost 1 base, and 8 bases lay between the germline ends. CDR3: CASSLTEENTEAFF. The CDR3 DNA is TGTGCCAGCAGTTTAACGGAGGAGAACACTGAAGCTTTCTTT. The full variable domain, rest sourced from reference TRBV28 and TRBJ1-1, is DVKVTQSSRYLVKRTGEKVFLECVQDMDHENMFWYRQDPGLGLRLIYFSYDVKMKEKGDIPEGYSVSREKKERFSLILESASTNQTSMYLCASSLTEENTEAFFGQGTRLTVV.

The chain recombines TRBV21-1 with TRBJ2-1; the table's D call, TRBD2, has no DNA check behind it. TRBV21-1 is tagged as a pseudogene. This CDR3 is built from 16 residues. The CDR3 DNA is TGTGCCTCCACAAACGTCCTAGCGGGAGAACACAATGAGCAGTTCTTC. It is translated as CASTNVLAGEHNEQFF.